This T cell receptor (beta chain) was obtained from a study of T cells in Graves' hyperthyroidism and ophthalmopathy. In the study overall: Peripheral blood sampling occurred at initial diagnosis, before any treatment.

Researchers took RNA transcripts and amplified the TCR beta CDR3 regions from them. The HTBI primer set served for first-round RT-PCR of the TCR CDR3. One entry per CDR3 protein results from TCRdb running MiXCR on the multiplex PCR reads. The data contain roughly 500,000 distinct CDR3 sequences, about 20% of them singletons. Comments on this clonotype: Antigen specificity is unknown.

Ophthalmopathy cases scored 3 or more on the Clinical Activity Score and 4 or more on NOSPECS grade, with duration below 3 months. The PBMCs were sourced from fresh peripheral blood (around 10 ml). Whole-study findings and limits: Most thyroid clonotypes with frequency above 0.001 were detected in blood.

The material sequenced was blood. The sequence came from an older woman with Graves' ophthalmopathy.

The CDR3 reads CASSRPGQGISYEQYF. Here the CDR3 DNA reads TGTGCCAGCAGTCGTCCGGGACAGGGTATTTCCTACGAGCAGTACTTC. The rearrangement links TRBV6-2 or TRBV6-3 to TRBJ2-7; the match to TRBD1 covers 9 bases. V lost 5 bases, J lost 1 base, and 9 bases stayed unmatched. This CDR3 comprises 16 residues. The germline V gene has CDR1 MNHEY and CDR2 SVGEGT.